This T cell receptor (beta chain) was profiled in a study of CD8 T cells in Susac syndrome. Study-wide context: Patients with Susac syndrome were therapy-naive, on corticosteroids, or on intravenous immunoglobulin alone at blood draw.

Patients with Susac syndrome showed fulfilment of recently defined diagnostic criteria for definite or probable disease. Isolation of CD8+ and CD4+ T cells was performed negatively, whereas enrichment of TEMRA cells was done by FACS. Germline lookup yields CDR1 DFQATT and CDR2 SNEGSKA (reference sequence). V was pared by 5 bases and J by 4 bases, with 5 bases of the junction left unmatched. The CDR3 spans 13 residues. Random hexamers were used to reverse transcribe the RNA input (0.5 to 1 ug). Amplification of TCR beta CDR3 was carried out by immunoSEQ multiplex PCR, which covered 54 Vbeta and 13 Jbeta segments. TCRdb re-called the immunoSEQ multiplex PCR reads with MiXCR, one entry per CDR3 protein. Here the sample spans 120,000 or so distinct CDR3 sequences, roughly 95% being singletons.

This TCR came from a human donor with Susac syndrome. Sample: CD4+ T cells from PBMCs. The chain links TRBV20-1 to TRBJ2-3, with 8 bases fitting TRBD1. CDR3 bases: TGCAGTGCTTTCGGACAGGGTTCAGATACGCAGTATTTT. Encoded protein: CSAFGQGSDTQYF.